This T cell receptor (beta chain) appears in the sequencing data of a study of blood T cell repertoires in COVID-19. Study-wide background: Italy, Spain and the United States were the sources of the convalescent and acute COVID-19 samples. Sources were T cells, B-cell-depleted T cells, or PBMCs; the material itself was cDNA or gDNA.

This CDR3 has 14 residues. Per germline, CDR1 ENHRY and CDR2 SYGVKD. Trimming removed 3 bases from V and 0 bases from J, with 6 bases in between. This clone was seen just once. Study processing details: Nucleated cell number was recorded as an estimate derived from reference gene primer amplification. Method: immunoSEQ multiplex PCR; TCRdb's copy keeps in-frame clones and lacks some. The V and J calls and clone size were taken over from that table, and D and trimming were inferred from the DNA. Of 150,000 to 200,000 clones listed, around 79% were seen once; the top ten hold less than 15%. The sequence was obtained from a man between 45 and 60 years old who had recovered from COVID-19. The chain uses TRBV10-3 and TRBJ1-3; no firm D call. Sequences were obtained from peripheral blood. The CDR3 loop is CAISENSSGNTIYF. The DNA of the CDR3 is TGTGCCATCAGTGAAAACAGCTCTGGAAACACCATATATTTT.